Sequencing of this TCR beta chain was carried out in a study of CD4 and CD8 cells across lung adenocarcinoma regions. TCRdb reanalysed the PCR reads using MiXCR and keeps one entry per CDR3 protein. The table lists over 5,500 distinct CDR3 sequences, under 55% of them singletons, with about a fifth in the top ten. Samples came from patients with localized non-small cell lung adenocarcinoma. The CDR3 length is 15 residues. Germline CDR1 is MNHNS and CDR2 is SASEGT. V was pared by 2 bases and J by 0 bases, with 2 bases of the junction left unmatched. By share, this clonotype ranks as large. Sample: CD8+ T cells from the center of a lung tumor. J is TRBJ2-3 and V is TRBV6-1; TRBD2 agrees at 7 bases. This receptor was obtained from a female donor with lung adenocarcinoma. The CD4 and CD8 labels of this study may be unreliable. The CDR3 DNA follows: TGTGCCAGCAGTGAAATAGCGGGTAGCACAGATACGCAGTATTTT. It is translated as CASSEIAGSTDTQYF.